A selection of T cell receptor beta chains follows, all from one sample in a study of T cells expressing NK-cell markers. TCRdb re-called the 5' RACE reads and shows each CDR3 protein once, DNA omitted. The sample totals about 260,000 distinct CDR3 sequences. Sequencing was performed on blood T cells: a sorted CD56 or NKG2C T cell subset, CD4+ or CD8+ T cells, or bulk PBMC T cells (not recorded which). The receptors stem from a man between 18 and 29 years old in good health. Both conserved end residues are part of each CDR3.

j_call v_call cdr3_aa
TRBJ1-1 TRBV25-1 CASSESGEGRGNTEAFF
TRBJ1-6 TRBV7-9 CASSSGPDSPLHF
TRBJ1-3 TRBV6-2/TRBV6-3 CASSYHRDTTLSGNTIYF
TRBJ2-5 TRBV12-3/TRBV12-4 CASSTGPRETQYF
TRBJ1-1 TRBV12-3/TRBV12-4 CASSFRHQGRTFF
TRBJ2-2 TRBV5-1 CASNGGSSTGELFF
TRBJ2-7 TRBV12-3/TRBV12-4 CARFGGSYEQYF
TRBJ2-3 TRBV5-6 CASSFFLRAGDTDTQYF
TRBJ2-2 TRBV18 CASSPPGTYTGELFF
TRBJ2-7 TRBV5-1 CASSLVAGVVGEQYF
TRBJ2-5 TRBV4-2 CASSQLGTSGSGQTQYF
TRBJ2-3 TRBV6-1 CASRDPPSTDTQYF
TRBJ2-3 TRBV27 CASSPRLERSTDTQYF
TRBJ2-3 TRBV20-1 CSAAGQGGIDTQYF
TRBJ2-1 TRBV28 CASETSGIGGEQFF
TRBJ2-1 TRBV12-3/TRBV12-4 CASTTVAASYNEQFF
TRBJ2-7 TRBV25-1 CASSGFVYEQYF
TRBJ2-2 TRBV7-2 CASSVRGAGELFF
TRBJ2-1 TRBV7-2 CASSLRAGRNNEQFF
TRBJ2-1 TRBV20-1 CSARDIGTSNEQFF
TRBJ2-1 TRBV5-1 CASSLQASGNYNEQFF
TRBJ2-3 TRBV12-3/TRBV12-4 CASLLRGDTQYF
TRBJ1-6 TRBV18 CASSPGTAIPLHF
TRBJ2-3 TRBV7-6 CASSLGTPTDTQYF
TRBJ2-1 TRBV5-1 CASSTGLVSGNEQFF
TRBJ2-3 TRBV12-3/TRBV12-4 CASSLTRSGPYSTDTQYF
TRBJ2-3 TRBV5-1 CASSLREASTDTQYF
TRBJ2-4 TRBV12-3/TRBV12-4 CASNHGTESYF
TRBJ1-1 TRBV5-1 CASSSTGTGRTEAFF
TRBJ2-1 TRBV12-3/TRBV12-4 CASSPQGIHNEQFF
TRBJ2-4 TRBV5-1 CASSLGTKNIQYF
TRBJ2-3 TRBV15 CATSRDGLVQYF
TRBJ2-2 TRBV7-7 CASTQSGNGELFF
TRBJ1-1 TRBV6-5 CASSPPGGGNTEAFF
TRBJ2-2 TRBV7-8 CASSSPGPTSGRGMAGELFF
TRBJ2-2 TRBV5-1 CASSRSGNTGELFF
TRBJ2-3 TRBV10-3 CAISPTPDTQYF
TRBJ1-5 TRBV5-1 CASSLGGRLNQPQHF
TRBJ1-1 TRBV12-3/TRBV12-4 CASSVITLRDTEAFF
TRBJ2-2 TRBV7-9 CASSADRGNTGELFF
TRBJ2-1 TRBV28 CASSLSVGDEQFF
TRBJ2-7 TRBV20-1 CSASRTDRPGEQYF
TRBJ2-5 TRBV29-1 CSVGMTGSETQYF
TRBJ1-2 TRBV6-2/TRBV6-3 CASSYGTHGYTF
TRBJ1-2 TRBV5-1 CASSPPRGRGYGYTF
TRBJ2-1 TRBV9 CASSWGGNEQFF
TRBJ2-1 TRBV9 CASSVGRGNDNEQFF
TRBJ2-1 TRBV12-3/TRBV12-4 CASSSRTSGYNEQFF
TRBJ1-1 TRBV7-3 CASSFAFGDTEAFF
TRBJ2-2 TRBV5-1 CASSAYSAQNTGELFF
TRBJ1-2 TRBV5-1 CASSLALGNGYTF
TRBJ2-2 TRBV2 CASSMDRAIGELFF
TRBJ2-5 TRBV7-2 CASSLDSSPWETQYF
TRBJ2-1 TRBV5-1 CASSWTSERNEQFF
TRBJ2-4 TRBV9 CASSGGMSVAKNIQYF
TRBJ2-3 TRBV13 CASSLRRTSSTDTQYF
TRBJ2-3 TRBV7-2 CASSLARAGLGDTQYF
TRBJ2-7 TRBV30 CAWRPDSYEQYF
TRBJ2-1 TRBV5-1 CASMLRDFNNEQFF
TRBJ1-6 TRBV3-1 CASSTEGAGPLHF